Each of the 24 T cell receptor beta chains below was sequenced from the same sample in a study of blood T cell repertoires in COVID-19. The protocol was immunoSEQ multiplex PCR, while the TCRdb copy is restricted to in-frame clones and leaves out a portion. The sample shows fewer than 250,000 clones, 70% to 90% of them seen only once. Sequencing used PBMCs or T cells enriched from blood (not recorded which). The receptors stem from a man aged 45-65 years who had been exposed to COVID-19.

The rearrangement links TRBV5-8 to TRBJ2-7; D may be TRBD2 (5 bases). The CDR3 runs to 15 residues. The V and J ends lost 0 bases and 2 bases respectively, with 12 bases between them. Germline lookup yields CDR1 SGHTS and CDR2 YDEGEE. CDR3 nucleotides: TGTGCCAGCAGCTTGGCCAGAGGGTTCCCCTACGAGCAGTACTTC. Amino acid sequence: CASSLARGFPYEQYF.

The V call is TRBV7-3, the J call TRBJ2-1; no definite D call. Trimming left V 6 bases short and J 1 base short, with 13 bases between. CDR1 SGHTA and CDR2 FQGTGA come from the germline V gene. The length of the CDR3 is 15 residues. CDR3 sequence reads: CASSQFHQSYNEQFF. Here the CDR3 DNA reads TGTGCCAGCAGTCAATTCCATCAGTCCTACAATGAGCAGTTCTTC.

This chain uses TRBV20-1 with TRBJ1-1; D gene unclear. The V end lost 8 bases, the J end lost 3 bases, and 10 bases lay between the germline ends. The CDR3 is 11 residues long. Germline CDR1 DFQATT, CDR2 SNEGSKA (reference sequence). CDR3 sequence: CSSPGDTEAFF. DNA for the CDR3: TGCAGTTCCCCCGGGGACACTGAAGCTTTCTTT.

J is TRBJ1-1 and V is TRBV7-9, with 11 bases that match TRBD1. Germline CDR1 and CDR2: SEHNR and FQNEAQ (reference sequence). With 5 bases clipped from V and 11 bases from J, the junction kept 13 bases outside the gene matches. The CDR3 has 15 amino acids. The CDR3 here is CASSPSDRGPVTAFF. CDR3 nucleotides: TGTGCCAGCAGCCCCTCGGACAGGGGGCCCGTAACGGCTTTCTTT. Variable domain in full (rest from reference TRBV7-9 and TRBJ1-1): DTGVSQNPRHKITKRGQNVTFRCDPISEHNRLYWYRQTLGQGPEFLTYFQNEAQLEKSRLLSDRFSAERPKGSFSTLEIQRTEQGDSAMYLCASSPSDRGPVTAFFGQGTRLTVV.

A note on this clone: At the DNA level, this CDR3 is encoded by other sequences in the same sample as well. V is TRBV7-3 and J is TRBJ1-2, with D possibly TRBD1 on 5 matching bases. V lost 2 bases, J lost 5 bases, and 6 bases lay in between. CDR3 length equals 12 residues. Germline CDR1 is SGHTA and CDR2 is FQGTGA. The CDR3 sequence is CASSLAGYGYTF. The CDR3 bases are TGTGCCAGCAGCTTAGCAGGGTATGGCTACACCTTC.

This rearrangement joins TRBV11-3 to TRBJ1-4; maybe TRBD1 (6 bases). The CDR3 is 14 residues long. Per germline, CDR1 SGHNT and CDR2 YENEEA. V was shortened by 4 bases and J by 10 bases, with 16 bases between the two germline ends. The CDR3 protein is CASSSPGHKAKLFF. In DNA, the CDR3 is TGTGCCAGCAGCTCCCCGGGACATAAGGCAAAACTGTTTTTT. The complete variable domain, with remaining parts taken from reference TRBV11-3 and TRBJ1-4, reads EAGVVQSPRYKIIEKKQPVAFWCNPISGHNTLYWYLQNLGQGPELLIRYENEEAVDDSQLPKDRFSAERLKGVDSTLKIQPAELGDSAVYLCASSSPGHKAKLFFGSGTQLSVL.

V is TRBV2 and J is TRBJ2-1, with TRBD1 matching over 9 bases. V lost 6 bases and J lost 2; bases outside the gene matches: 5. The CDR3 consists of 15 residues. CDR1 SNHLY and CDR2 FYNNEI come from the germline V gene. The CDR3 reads CASSPGTGTYNEQFF. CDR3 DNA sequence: TGTGCCAGCAGCCCGGGGACAGGGACCTACAATGAGCAGTTCTTC.

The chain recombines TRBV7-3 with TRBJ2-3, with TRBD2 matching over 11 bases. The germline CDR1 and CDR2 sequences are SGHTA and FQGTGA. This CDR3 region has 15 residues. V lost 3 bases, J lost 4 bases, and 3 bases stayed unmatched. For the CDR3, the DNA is TGTGCCAGCAGCTTTTTTAGCGGGGGGGCAGATACGCAGTATTTT. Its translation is CASSFFSGGADTQYF. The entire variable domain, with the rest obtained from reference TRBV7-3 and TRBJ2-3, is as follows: GAGVSQTPSNKVTEKGKYVELRCDPISGHTALYWYRQSLGQGPEFLIYFQGTGAADDSGLPNDRFFAVRPEGSVSTLKIQRTERGDSAVYLCASSFFSGGADTQYFGPGTRLTVL.

DNA of the CDR3: TGTGCCAGCAGCTTAAACTCTGGGGGAGGTGATACGCAGTATTTT. Protein: CASSLNSGGGDTQYF. The chain has TRBV7-3 and TRBJ2-3; D might be TRBD2 (6 bases). Trimming removed 1 base at V and 6 bases at J, with 14 bases between. This CDR3 comprises 15 residues. Germline CDR1 and CDR2: SGHTA and FQGTGA.

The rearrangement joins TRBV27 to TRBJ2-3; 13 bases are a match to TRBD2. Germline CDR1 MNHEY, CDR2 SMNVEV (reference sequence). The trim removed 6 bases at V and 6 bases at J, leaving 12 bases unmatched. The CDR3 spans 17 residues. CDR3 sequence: CASRRSTSGGAVDTQYF. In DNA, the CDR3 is TGTGCCAGCAGACGTAGTACTAGCGGGGGGGCCGTGGATACGCAGTATTTT.

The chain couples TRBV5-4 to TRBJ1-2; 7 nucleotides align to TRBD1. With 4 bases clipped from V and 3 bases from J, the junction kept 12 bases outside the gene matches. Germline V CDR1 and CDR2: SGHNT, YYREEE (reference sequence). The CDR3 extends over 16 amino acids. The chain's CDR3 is CASSRGGGGEHYGYTF. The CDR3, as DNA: TGTGCCAGCAGCAGGGGCGGAGGGGGCGAACACTATGGCTACACCTTC.

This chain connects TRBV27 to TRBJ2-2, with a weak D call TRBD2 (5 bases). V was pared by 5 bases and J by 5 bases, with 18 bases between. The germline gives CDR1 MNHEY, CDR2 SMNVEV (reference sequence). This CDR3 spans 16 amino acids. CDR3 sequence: CASSPFTGFLTGELFF. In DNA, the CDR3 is TGTGCCAGCAGTCCCTTTACGGGATTTCTGACCGGGGAGCTGTTTTTT.

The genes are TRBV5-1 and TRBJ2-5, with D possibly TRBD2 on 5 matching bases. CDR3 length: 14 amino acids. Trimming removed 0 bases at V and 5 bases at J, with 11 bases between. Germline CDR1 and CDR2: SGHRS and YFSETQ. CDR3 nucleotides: TGCGCCAGCAGCTTGGTAGGGAGTCGGGAGACCCAGTACTTC. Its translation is CASSLVGSRETQYF.

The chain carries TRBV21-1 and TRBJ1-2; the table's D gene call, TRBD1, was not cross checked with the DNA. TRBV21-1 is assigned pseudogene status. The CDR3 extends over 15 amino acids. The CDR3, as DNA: TGTGCCAGCTACGTGTCAGGGGACCATGACTATGGCTACACCTTC. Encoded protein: CASYVSGDHDYGYTF.

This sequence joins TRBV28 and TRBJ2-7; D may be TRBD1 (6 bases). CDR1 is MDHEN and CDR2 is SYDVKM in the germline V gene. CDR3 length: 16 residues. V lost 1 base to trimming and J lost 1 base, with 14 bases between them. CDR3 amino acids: CASSLSSYRESYEQYV. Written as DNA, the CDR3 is TGTGCCAGCAGTTTATCATCGTACAGGGAATCCTACGAGCAGTACGTC.

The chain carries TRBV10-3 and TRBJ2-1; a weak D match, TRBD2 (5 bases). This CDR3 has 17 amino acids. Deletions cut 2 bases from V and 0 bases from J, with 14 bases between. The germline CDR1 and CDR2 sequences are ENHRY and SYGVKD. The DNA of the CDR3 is TGTGCCATCAGTGAGGAGACGGTGGGGAGCTCCTACAATGAGCAGTTCTTC. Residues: CAISEETVGSSYNEQFF.

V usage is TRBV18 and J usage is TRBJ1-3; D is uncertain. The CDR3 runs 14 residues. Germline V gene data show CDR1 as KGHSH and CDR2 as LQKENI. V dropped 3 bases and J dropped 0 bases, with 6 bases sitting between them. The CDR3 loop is CASSPPISGNTIYF. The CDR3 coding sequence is TGTGCCAGCTCACCCCCCATCTCTGGAAACACCATATATTTT.

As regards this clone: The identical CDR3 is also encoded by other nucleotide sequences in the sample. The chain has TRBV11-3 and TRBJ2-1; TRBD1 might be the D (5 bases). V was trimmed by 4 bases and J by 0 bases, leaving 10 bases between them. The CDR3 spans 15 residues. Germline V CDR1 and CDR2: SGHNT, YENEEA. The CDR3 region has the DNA TGTGCCAGCAGCTCAGGGCAGGGCTCCTACAATGAGCAGTTCTTC. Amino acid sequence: CASSSGQGSYNEQFF.

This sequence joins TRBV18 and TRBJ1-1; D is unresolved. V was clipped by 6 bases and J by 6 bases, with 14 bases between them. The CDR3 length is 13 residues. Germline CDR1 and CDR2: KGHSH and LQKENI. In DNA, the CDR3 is TGTGCCAGCTCCGCGACATTATCCCCTGAAGCTTTCTTT. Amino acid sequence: CASSATLSPEAFF.

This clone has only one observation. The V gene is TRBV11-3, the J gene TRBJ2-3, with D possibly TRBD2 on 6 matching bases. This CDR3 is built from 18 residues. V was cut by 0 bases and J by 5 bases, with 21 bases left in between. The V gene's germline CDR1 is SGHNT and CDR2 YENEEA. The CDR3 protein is CASSLETYIGGQGDTQYF. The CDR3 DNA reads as TGTGCCAGCAGCTTAGAGACGTATATAGGAGGGCAGGGAGATACGCAGTATTTT.

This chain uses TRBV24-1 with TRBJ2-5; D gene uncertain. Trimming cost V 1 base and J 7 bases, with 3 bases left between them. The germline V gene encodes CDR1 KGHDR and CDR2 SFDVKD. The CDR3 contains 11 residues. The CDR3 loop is CATSDFGTQYF. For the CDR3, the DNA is TGTGCCACCAGTGATTTCGGGACCCAGTACTTC.

The CDR3 spells CAWSHTGGYYGYTF. In nucleotides, the CDR3 is TGTGCCTGGAGTCACACAGGGGGTTACTATGGCTACACCTTC. The gene calls are TRBV30 and TRBJ1-2; TRBD1 matches at 8 bases. Unmatched junction bases numbered 5, after V lost 2 bases and J lost 3 bases. Germline V gene sequence: CDR1 GTSNPN, CDR2 SVGIG (reference sequence). The CDR3 extends over 14 amino acids. Full variable domain (outside the CDR3, taken from reference TRBV30 and TRBJ1-2): SQTIHQWPATLVQPVGSPLSLECTVEGTSNPNLYWYRQAAGRGLQLLFYSVGIGQISSEVPQNLSASRPQDRQFILSSKKLLLSDSGFYLCAWSHTGGYYGYTFGSGTRLTVV.

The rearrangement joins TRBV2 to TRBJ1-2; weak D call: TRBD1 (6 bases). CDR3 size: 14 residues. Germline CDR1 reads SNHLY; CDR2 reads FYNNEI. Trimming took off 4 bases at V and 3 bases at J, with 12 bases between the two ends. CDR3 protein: CASSVQGSDYGYTF. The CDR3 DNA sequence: TGTGCCAGCAGTGTGCAGGGGAGTGACTATGGCTACACCTTC. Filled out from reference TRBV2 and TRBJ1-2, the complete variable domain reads EPEVTQTPSHQVTQMGQEVILRCVPISNHLYFYWYRQILGQKVEFLVSFYNNEISEKSEIFDDQFSVERPDGSNFTLKIRSTKLEDSAMYFCASSVQGSDYGYTFGSGTRLTVV.

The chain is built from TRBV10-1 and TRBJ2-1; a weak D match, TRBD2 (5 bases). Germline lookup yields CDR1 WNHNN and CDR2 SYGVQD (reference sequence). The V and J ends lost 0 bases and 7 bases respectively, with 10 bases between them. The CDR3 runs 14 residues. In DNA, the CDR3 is TGCGCCAGCAGTGAGTCGCCCCGGGGTAATGAGCAGTTCTTC. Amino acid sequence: CASSESPRGNEQFF.